These T cell receptor beta chains were read from a single sample in a study of blood T cell repertoires in COVID-19. Using immunoSEQ multiplex PCR, the repertoire was profiled, and TCRdb retains in-frame clones only, with some absent. The sample records about 81,000 clones, around 90% being singletons. Sequenced sample: peripheral blood. These receptors all come from a woman of 80 years or more with acute or convalescent COVID-19. Both conserved end residues are part of each CDR3. Fields, in order: V gene, D gene, clone size, J gene, CDR3 DNA, CDR3 protein. D genes are given only for firm matches. Expanded clones get a size class; other rows say once, few or many, or leave the size out.

v_gene: TRBV18
d_gene: .
abundance: .
j_gene: TRBJ2-3
CDR3nt: TGTGCCAGTAGGAGGATCCCCACAGATACGCAGTATTTT
CDR3aa: CASRRIPTDTQYF

v_gene: TRBV7-2
d_gene: TRBD2
abundance: .
j_gene: TRBJ2-1
CDR3nt: TGTGCCAGCAGCTTAGGACGGACTAGCGGGAGGGACAATGAGCAGTTCTTC
CDR3aa: CASSLGRTSGRDNEQFF

v_gene: TRBV2
d_gene: TRBD2
abundance: .
j_gene: TRBJ2-7
CDR3nt: TGTGCCAGCAGTGAAGCGCGGGGACTAGCGGTAGAGCAGTACTTC
CDR3aa: CASSEARGLAVEQYF

v_gene: TRBV6-5
d_gene: .
abundance: .
j_gene: TRBJ1-6
CDR3nt: TGTGCCAGCAGGGGGCCGGGACAATATAATTCACCCCTCCACTTT
CDR3aa: CASRGPGQYNSPLHF

v_gene: TRBV3-1/TRBV3-2
d_gene: TRBD1
abundance: .
j_gene: TRBJ2-6
CDR3nt: TGTGCCAGCAGTCCGGGACAGGGGGCGTCTGGGGCCAACGTCCTGACTTTC
CDR3aa: CASSPGQGASGANVLTF

v_gene: TRBV6-5
d_gene: TRBD1
abundance: .
j_gene: TRBJ1-2
CDR3nt: TGTGCCAGCAGTCCCCCGGACAGGGGGATCTATGGCTACACCTTC
CDR3aa: CASSPPDRGIYGYTF

v_gene: TRBV5-8
d_gene: .
abundance: .
j_gene: TRBJ1-3
CDR3nt: TGTGCCAGCAGCTTGTTGGGCCCCAGCTCTGGAAACACCATATATTTT
CDR3aa: CASSLLGPSSGNTIYF

v_gene: TRBV5-1
d_gene: .
abundance: .
j_gene: TRBJ2-7
CDR3nt: TGCGCCAGCAGCCTAGGTACTAGAGCACTCTCCTACGAGCAGTACTTC
CDR3aa: CASSLGTRALSYEQYF

v_gene: TRBV29-1
d_gene: TRBD2
abundance: .
j_gene: TRBJ2-1
CDR3nt: TGCAGCGTTGAATCTTTAGGACTAGCTTACAATGAGCAGTTCTTC
CDR3aa: CSVESLGLAYNEQFF

v_gene: TRBV28
d_gene: TRBD1
abundance: .
j_gene: TRBJ1-2
CDR3nt: TGTGCCAGCAGTGACAGGGGGGAGGGCTACACCTTC
CDR3aa: CASSDRGEGYTF

v_gene: TRBV6-5
d_gene: TRBD2
abundance: .
j_gene: TRBJ2-7
CDR3nt: TGTGCCAGCGGTCGGGCGGGAGAAAGGTCCTACGAGCAGTACTTC
CDR3aa: CASGRAGERSYEQYF

v_gene: TRBV3-1/TRBV3-2
d_gene: .
abundance: .
j_gene: TRBJ1-2
CDR3nt: TGTGCCAGCAGCCTTAGGACTCGCTACACCTTC
CDR3aa: CASSLRTRYTF

v_gene: TRBV5-1
d_gene: .
abundance: few
j_gene: TRBJ1-2
CDR3nt: TGCGCCAGCAGCCCGGGAATGGGTACCTATGGCTACACCTTC
CDR3aa: CASSPGMGTYGYTF

v_gene: TRBV30
d_gene: TRBD1
abundance: .
j_gene: TRBJ2-5
CDR3nt: TGTGCCTGGAGTGTACCAGGGACAGGGGGCCGGGAGACCCAGTACTTC
CDR3aa: CAWSVPGTGGRETQYF

v_gene: TRBV4-1
d_gene: .
abundance: few
j_gene: TRBJ2-7
CDR3nt: TGCGCCAGCAGCCCCTACAGGGATTCCTACGAGCAGTACTTC
CDR3aa: CASSPYRDSYEQYF

v_gene: TRBV28
d_gene: TRBD1
abundance: .
j_gene: TRBJ1-5
CDR3nt: TGTGCCAGCAGCTCCGGGACAGGGAAATCTTTGGGCAATCAGCCCCAGCATTTT
CDR3aa: CASSSGTGKSLGNQPQHF

v_gene: TRBV5-4
d_gene: .
abundance: .
j_gene: TRBJ2-7
CDR3nt: TGTGCCAGCAGCGGGGGGGCTTCGTACGAGCAGTACTTC
CDR3aa: CASSGGASYEQYF

v_gene: TRBV20-1
d_gene: .
abundance: .
j_gene: TRBJ2-2
CDR3nt: TGCAGTGCCCAGCGTGGCGGGGAGCTGTTTTTT
CDR3aa: CSAQRGGELFF

v_gene: TRBV2
d_gene: .
abundance: .
j_gene: TRBJ1-1
CDR3nt: TGTGCCAGCAGTACTCGACAGAACACTGAAGCTTTCTTT
CDR3aa: CASSTRQNTEAFF

v_gene: TRBV6-6
d_gene: .
abundance: .
j_gene: TRBJ1-4
CDR3nt: TGTGCCAGCAGTTACCTGACAGACAATGATGGAAAACTGTTTTTT
CDR3aa: CASSYLTDNDGKLFF

v_gene: TRBV18
d_gene: .
abundance: .
j_gene: TRBJ2-3
CDR3nt: TGTGCCAGCTCACCCTCTCAGTCTAGCACAGATACGCAGTATTTT
CDR3aa: CASSPSQSSTDTQYF

v_gene: TRBV7-9
d_gene: TRBD1
abundance: .
j_gene: TRBJ1-4
CDR3nt: TGTGCCAGCAGCTCCAAAGGGCAGGGGGCCGGATTCCGACTGTTTTTT
CDR3aa: CASSSKGQGAGFRLFF

v_gene: TRBV30
d_gene: .
abundance: .
j_gene: TRBJ1-6
CDR3nt: TGTGCCTGGAGTGCCGGGACTAATTTTTCACCCCTCCACTTT
CDR3aa: CAWSAGTNFSPLHF

v_gene: TRBV7-3
d_gene: TRBD1
abundance: once
j_gene: TRBJ1-2
CDR3nt: TGTGCCAGCAGCGAGACAGGGGGGAACTATGGCTACACCTTC
CDR3aa: CASSETGGNYGYTF

v_gene: TRBV5-1
d_gene: .
abundance: once
j_gene: TRBJ2-2
CDR3nt: TGCGCCAGCAGCTTGGGCGGGACTTCGACCGGGGAGCTGTTTTTT
CDR3aa: CASSLGGTSTGELFF

v_gene: TRBV7-9
d_gene: TRBD2
abundance: .
j_gene: TRBJ2-3
CDR3nt: TGTGCCAGCAGCTCCGGACTAGTTGGGATCTCAGATACGCAGTATTTT
CDR3aa: CASSSGLVGISDTQYF

v_gene: TRBV3-1/TRBV3-2
d_gene: .
abundance: .
j_gene: TRBJ1-2
CDR3nt: TGTGCCAGCAGCCAAGGGGCAGTTATTAACTATGGCTACACCTTC
CDR3aa: CASSQGAVINYGYTF

v_gene: TRBV2
d_gene: .
abundance: .
j_gene: TRBJ2-7
CDR3nt: TGTGCCAGCTCGGAGGGGCGGCCAGCCTACGAGCAGTACTTC
CDR3aa: CASSEGRPAYEQYF

v_gene: TRBV2
d_gene: .
abundance: .
j_gene: TRBJ2-2
CDR3nt: TGTGCCAGCAGTGCCGGACAGTCCTTGAGCACCGGGGAGCTGTTTTTT
CDR3aa: CASSAGQSLSTGELFF

v_gene: TRBV3-1/TRBV3-2
d_gene: .
abundance: .
j_gene: TRBJ2-3
CDR3nt: TGTGCCAGCAGCCAAGCCCCCGGTGGAGATACGCAGTATTTT
CDR3aa: CASSQAPGGDTQYF

v_gene: TRBV6-1
d_gene: TRBD1
abundance: .
j_gene: TRBJ2-1
CDR3nt: TGTGCCAGCAGTGAAGTTCCAGGGGGCAGTTACAATGAGCAGTTCTTC
CDR3aa: CASSEVPGGSYNEQFF

v_gene: TRBV2
d_gene: .
abundance: .
j_gene: TRBJ1-2
CDR3nt: TGTGCCAGTGATCGGACGGGGGATTATGGCTACACCTTC
CDR3aa: CASDRTGDYGYTF

v_gene: TRBV12-3/TRBV12-4
d_gene: TRBD1
abundance: .
j_gene: TRBJ1-1
CDR3nt: TGTGCCAGCAGTTTACGCAGGGGGCAAAGGGCTTTCTTT
CDR3aa: CASSLRRGQRAFF

v_gene: TRBV5-1
d_gene: TRBD1
abundance: .
j_gene: TRBJ1-1
CDR3nt: TGCGCCAGCAGCCTTACGTGGACAGGGGGGAACACTGAAGCTTTCTTT
CDR3aa: CASSLTWTGGNTEAFF

v_gene: TRBV15
d_gene: .
abundance: .
j_gene: TRBJ1-2
CDR3nt: TGTGCCACCAGCAGCGACGGGGGGAACTATGGCTACACCTTC
CDR3aa: CATSSDGGNYGYTF

v_gene: TRBV19
d_gene: TRBD2
abundance: .
j_gene: TRBJ2-5
CDR3nt: TGTGCCAGTAGTAAGCGGGAACGGGAGACCCAGTACTTC
CDR3aa: CASSKRERETQYF

v_gene: TRBV18
d_gene: .
abundance: .
j_gene: TRBJ2-5
CDR3nt: TGTGCCAGCTCACCAACAGGGTCGGAGACCCAGTACTTC
CDR3aa: CASSPTGSETQYF

v_gene: TRBV7-2
d_gene: .
abundance: .
j_gene: TRBJ1-1
CDR3nt: TGTGCCAGCAGCTTAGGGACAGAGAACACTGAAGCTTTCTTT
CDR3aa: CASSLGTENTEAFF

v_gene: TRBV19
d_gene: TRBD2
abundance: .
j_gene: TRBJ2-3
CDR3nt: TGTGCCAGTAGTTTTGGCGGGAGGGCCAGCACAGATACGCAGTATTTT
CDR3aa: CASSFGGRASTDTQYF

v_gene: TRBV9
d_gene: TRBD2
abundance: .
j_gene: TRBJ2-5
CDR3nt: TGTGCCAGCAGCGAGTCCCCCTGGGGGCGGGGGGACCGGGAGACCCAGTACTTC
CDR3aa: CASSESPWGRGDRETQYF

v_gene: TRBV5-6
d_gene: .
abundance: .
j_gene: TRBJ1-1
CDR3nt: TGTGCCAGCAGCTTGGAGGTCCGCGGAGGAGGGTACACTGAAGCTTTCTTT
CDR3aa: CASSLEVRGGGYTEAFF

v_gene: TRBV6-5
d_gene: .
abundance: few
j_gene: TRBJ2-7
CDR3nt: TGTGCCAGCATGAGTCGGAGGGGTTCCTACGAGCAGTACTTC
CDR3aa: CASMSRRGSYEQYF

v_gene: TRBV5-6
d_gene: .
abundance: .
j_gene: TRBJ2-5
CDR3nt: TGTGCCAGCAGCTCGACTAGGTCGGGGGAGACCCAGTACTTC
CDR3aa: CASSSTRSGETQYF

v_gene: TRBV7-3
d_gene: TRBD1
abundance: .
j_gene: TRBJ2-3
CDR3nt: TGTGCCAGCTCCGGGACAGGGGGCACAGATACGCAGTATTTT
CDR3aa: CASSGTGGTDTQYF

v_gene: TRBV5-1
d_gene: .
abundance: .
j_gene: TRBJ2-2
CDR3nt: TGCGCCAGCAGCTCGACAGTGAACACCGGGGAGCTGTTTTTT
CDR3aa: CASSSTVNTGELFF

v_gene: TRBV6-2/TRBV6-3
d_gene: TRBD1
abundance: .
j_gene: TRBJ2-7
CDR3nt: TGTGCCAGCAGTTACGGCAGGGGGATTCCCGACTCCTACGAGCAGTACTTC
CDR3aa: CASSYGRGIPDSYEQYF

v_gene: TRBV9
d_gene: TRBD2
abundance: .
j_gene: TRBJ2-1
CDR3nt: TGTGCCAGCAGCGCGACTAGCGGGGGGGCCAGGGGGAATGAGCAGTTCTTC
CDR3aa: CASSATSGGARGNEQFF

v_gene: TRBV7-6
d_gene: TRBD1
abundance: .
j_gene: TRBJ1-2
CDR3nt: TGTGCCAGCAGCCGACTCGGACAGGGTTATGGCTACACCTTC
CDR3aa: CASSRLGQGYGYTF

v_gene: TRBV18
d_gene: TRBD1
abundance: few
j_gene: TRBJ1-4
CDR3nt: TGTGCCAGCTCACGTACGGGACAGGATAATGAAAAACTGTTTTTT
CDR3aa: CASSRTGQDNEKLFF

v_gene: TRBV7-9
d_gene: TRBD2
abundance: .
j_gene: TRBJ2-1
CDR3nt: TGTGCCAGCAGACGGACTAGCGGGAGCGGTGGTGAGCAGTTCTTC
CDR3aa: CASRRTSGSGGEQFF

v_gene: TRBV5-1
d_gene: TRBD1
abundance: .
j_gene: TRBJ2-3
CDR3nt: TGCGCCAGCAGCTTGGCAGGACAGGGTACAGATACGCAGTATTTT
CDR3aa: CASSLAGQGTDTQYF

v_gene: TRBV6-6
d_gene: .
abundance: .
j_gene: TRBJ1-6
CDR3nt: TGTGCCAGCAGTTACCTCGACAGGTCATCACCCCTCCACTTT
CDR3aa: CASSYLDRSSPLHF

v_gene: TRBV30
d_gene: .
abundance: .
j_gene: TRBJ2-2
CDR3nt: TGTGCCTGGAGTGTTCAGGGCACCGGGGAGCTGTTTTTT
CDR3aa: CAWSVQGTGELFF

v_gene: TRBV6-5
d_gene: TRBD2
abundance: .
j_gene: TRBJ2-1
CDR3nt: TGTGCCAGCAGACGGGAAGCGGGAGGGGCGCAGTTCTTC
CDR3aa: CASRREAGGAQFF

v_gene: TRBV4-1
d_gene: .
abundance: .
j_gene: TRBJ1-1
CDR3nt: TGCGCCAGCAGCCAAGATTCGGACTCTGAAGCTTTCTTT
CDR3aa: CASSQDSDSEAFF

v_gene: TRBV18
d_gene: TRBD1
abundance: .
j_gene: TRBJ1-2
CDR3nt: TGTGCCAGCTCAGAGCGGACAGGGGGTGATGGCTACACCTTC
CDR3aa: CASSERTGGDGYTF